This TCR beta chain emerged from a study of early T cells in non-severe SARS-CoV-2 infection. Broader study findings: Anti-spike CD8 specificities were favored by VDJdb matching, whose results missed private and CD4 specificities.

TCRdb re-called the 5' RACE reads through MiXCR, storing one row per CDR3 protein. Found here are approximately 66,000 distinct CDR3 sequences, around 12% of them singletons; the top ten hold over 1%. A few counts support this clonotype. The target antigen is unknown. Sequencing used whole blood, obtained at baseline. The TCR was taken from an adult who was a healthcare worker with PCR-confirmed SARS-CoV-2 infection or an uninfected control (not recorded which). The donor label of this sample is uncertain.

This chain's CDR3 is CASSPQPRDGYTF. The CDR3 DNA reads TGTGCCAGCAGCCCTCAGCCCAGGGATGGCTACACCTTC. V usage is TRBV9 and J usage is TRBJ1-2; D is perhaps TRBD1 (5 bases). This CDR3 is built from 13 residues. Looked up from germline, CDR1 is SGDLS and CDR2 is YYNGEE. The V gene lost 4 bases and the J gene lost 6 bases, with 13 bases spanning the gap.